The next 23 T cell receptor beta chains were all read from a single sample in a study of T cell repertoires in cytomegalovirus infection. MiXCR, run by TCRdb on the reads, gives a single entry per CDR3 protein. The table records approximately 300,000 distinct CDR3 sequences, just under 30% of them present only once. These receptors' antigens are unknown. This specimen was cultured PBMCs, taken from culture after CMV antigen stimulation. These receptors came from a human donor in good health (CMV status not recorded). Some clones in this sample may be carry-over from other donors' samples.

This rearrangement joins TRBV7-2 to TRBJ2-7, with 16 positions matching TRBD2. This CDR3 is 18 amino acids long. CDR1 is SGHTA, CDR2 FQGNSA, per germline. Unmatched junction bases numbered 7, after V lost 5 bases and J lost 0 bases. DNA for the CDR3: TGTGCCAGCAGCAAGGGACTAGCGGGGGGGGGTAGCTCCTACGAGCAGTACTTC. Protein product: CASSKGLAGGGSSYEQYF.

This clonotype has only a few counts. The chain carries TRBV7-9 and TRBJ2-1; 9 bases agree with TRBD2. This CDR3 is built from 16 residues. The trim removed 5 bases at V and 7 bases at J, leaving 12 bases unmatched. Germline V gene lookup returns CDR1 SEHNR and CDR2 FQNEAQ (reference sequence). CDR3 protein: CASSLTSGSQDNEQFF. The CDR3 DNA follows: TGTGCCAGCAGCCTCACTAGCGGGTCACAAGATAATGAGCAGTTCTTC.

In its sample, this clonotype was seen a few times. V gene TRBV2 combines with J gene TRBJ1-2; D is ambiguous. The CDR3 runs 12 residues. Trimming pared 7 bases from V and 8 bases from J, leaving 14 bases between. Germline V CDR1 and CDR2: SNHLY, FYNNEI. CDR3 sequence: CASMGRARGYTF. The CDR3 bases are TGTGCCAGCATGGGGAGGGCGCGAGGCTACACCTTC. Looking up the rest from reference TRBV2 and TRBJ1-2 gives the full variable domain: EPEVTQTPSHQVTQMGQEVILRCVPISNHLYFYWYRQILGQKVEFLVSFYNNEISEKSEIFDDQFSVERPDGSNFTLKIRSTKLEDSAMYFCASMGRARGYTFGSGTRLTVV.

This clonotype has only a few counts. V and J are TRBV7-6 and TRBJ1-6; perhaps TRBD1 as D (5 bases). The V gene's germline CDR1 is SGHVS and CDR2 FNYEAQ. This CDR3 has 14 amino acids. V lost 1 base to trimming and J lost 7 bases, with 8 bases between them. The CDR3 loop reads CASSLEAGNSPLHF. CDR3 DNA sequence: TGTGCCAGCAGCTTAGAGGCAGGGAATTCACCCCTCCACTTT. Full variable domain (remainder filled in from reference TRBV7-6 and TRBJ1-6): GAGVSQSPRYKVTKRGQDVALRCDPISGHVSLYWYRQALGQGPEFLTYFNYEAQQDKSGLPNDRFSAERPEGSISTLTIQRTEQRDSAMYRCASSLEAGNSPLHFGNGTRLTVT.

This clonotype was counted only a few times. The chain uses TRBV11-2 and TRBJ2-5; 13 bases line up with TRBD2. This CDR3 has 16 residues. V trimming: 5 bases; J trimming: 1 base; junction bases outside the gene matches: 4. Germline V gives CDR1 SGHAT, CDR2 FQNNGV. The CDR3 DNA is TGTGCCAGCAGCCTGGGACTAGCGGGGTTCCAAGAGACCCAGTACTTC. The encoded protein is CASSLGLAGFQETQYF.

The chain recombines TRBV27 with TRBJ2-7; perhaps TRBD2 as D (7 bases). Germline V gene lookup returns CDR1 MNHEY and CDR2 SMNVEV (reference sequence). V was clipped by 2 bases and J by 3 bases, with 14 bases between them. CDR3 length: 15 residues. Here the CDR3 reads CASSLRREGVYEQYF. In nucleotides, the CDR3 is TGTGCCAGCAGTTTAAGGAGGGAGGGGGTCTACGAGCAGTACTTC.

In its sample, this clonotype was seen a few times. The V call is TRBV10-3, the J call TRBJ1-4; no clear D. From germline, CDR1 is ENHRY and CDR2 SYGVKD. V was trimmed by 6 bases and J by 8 bases, leaving 10 bases between them. The CDR3 totals 12 residues. The CDR3 is CAISLESEKLFF. In DNA form, the CDR3 reads TGTGCCATCAGCCTGGAATCAGAAAAACTGTTTTTT.

The chain couples TRBV15 to TRBJ2-1; maybe TRBD2 (6 bases). From germline, CDR1 is LNHNV and CDR2 YYDKDF (reference sequence). With 0 bases removed from V and 0 bases from J, the gap between germline ends came to 12 bases. The CDR3 sequence is 17 residues long. For the CDR3, the DNA is TGTGCCACCAGCAGAGACCCGGGAGCGACCTCCTACAATGAGCAGTTCTTC. Its translation: CATSRDPGATSYNEQFF.

This clonotype appeared a few times. The CDR3 region has the DNA TGTGCCAGCAGCTCGCCGGGACAGGGAGTGGAGGGCTACACCTTC. It translates to CASSSPGQGVEGYTF. The gene calls are TRBV11-2 and TRBJ1-2; TRBD1 agrees at 9 bases. CDR3 length: 15 amino acids. Germline V CDR1 and CDR2: SGHAT, FQNNGV. V lost 4 bases and J lost 8; bases outside the gene matches: 11.

V usage is TRBV6-2 or TRBV6-3 and J usage is TRBJ2-5; 9 nucleotides agree with TRBD2. V lost 6 bases to trimming and J lost 1 base; unmatched junction nucleotides: 3. Looked up from germline, CDR1 is MNHEY and CDR2 is SVGEGT. This CDR3 has 14 residues. CDR3 nucleotides: TGTGCCAGCAGCGCTAGCGGGATCCAAGAGACCCAGTACTTC. Translation: CASSASGIQETQYF.

This clonotype showed up many times. The gene calls are TRBV5-5 and TRBJ2-3, with 10 bases identical to TRBD1. There are 15 residues in the CDR3. The germline V gene encodes CDR1 SGHKS and CDR2 YYEKEE (reference sequence). V trimming: 0 bases; J trimming: 5 bases; junction bases outside the gene matches: 3. The CDR3 nucleotides are TGTGCCAGCAGCTTGGCCGGGACAGGGGAAGATACGCAGTATTTT. Amino acids: CASSLAGTGEDTQYF.

The V call is TRBV7-8, the J call TRBJ2-7; 7 bases are a match to TRBD1. Germline V gene data show CDR1 as SGHVS and CDR2 as FQNEAQ. The V and J ends lost 10 bases and 4 bases, in that order; junction bases with no gene match: 10. The CDR3 totals 13 residues. CDR3 coding DNA: TGTGCCACGATCCCCCCAGGGGGATACGAGCAGTACTTC. Its protein is CATIPPGGYEQYF.

The chain combines TRBV7-7 with TRBJ2-5; 9 positions match TRBD2. V was clipped by 5 bases and J by 1 base; unmatched bases: 2. The CDR3 has 14 amino acids. Per germline, CDR1 SSHAT and CDR2 FNYEAQ (reference sequence). The CDR3 DNA follows: TGTGCCAGCAGCAAAGCGGGGGGCCAAGAGACCCAGTACTTC. Its protein is CASSKAGGQETQYF.

The gene calls are TRBV11-1 and TRBJ1-3; D gene ambiguous. Trimming shortened V by 7 bases and J by 0 bases, and 10 bases separated the two germline ends. The CDR3 totals 14 residues. Germline V gene lookup returns CDR1 SGHAT and CDR2 FQDESV (reference sequence). The CDR3 sequence: CASNEQSSGNTIYF. The DNA of the CDR3 is TGTGCCAGCAACGAACAGTCCTCTGGAAACACCATATATTTT.

Only a few counts were recorded for this clonotype. This chain links TRBV7-1 with TRBJ1-2, with D possibly TRBD1 on 5 matching bases. TRBV7-1 is flagged as an ORF with uncertain function. V was pared by 6 bases and J by 8 bases, with 19 bases between. The CDR3 runs to 14 residues. The CDR3 DNA follows: TGTGCCAGCAGGCCCGGGACCCGGATCGGAGGCTACACCTTC. Its translation: CASRPGTRIGGYTF.

This chain links TRBV7-9 with TRBJ2-7; D not resolved. Germline V lookup: CDR1 SEHNR, CDR2 FQNEAQ (reference sequence). This CDR3 has 12 amino acids. Trimming stripped 8 bases from V and 2 bases from J, with 10 bases between. CDR3 sequence reads: CASAKTTYEQYF. The CDR3 DNA sequence: TGTGCCAGCGCTAAAACCACCTACGAGCAGTACTTC.

This clonotype was detected ten times or more. The chain uses TRBV19 and TRBJ2-1; 10 bases align to TRBD2. The CDR3 runs to 15 residues. From germline, CDR1 is LNHDA and CDR2 SQIVND (reference sequence). V dropped 6 bases and J dropped 4; count of bases not matched to a gene: 6. CDR3 in amino acids: CASRGGLAHYNEQFF. The DNA for the CDR3 is TGTGCCAGTAGGGGGGGACTAGCGCATTACAATGAGCAGTTCTTC.

This clonotype has a count of ten or more. This chain links TRBV7-6 with TRBJ2-1, with TRBD2 matching over 9 bases. J was trimmed by 5 bases and V by 5 bases; bases with no gene match: 13. Germline assignment: CDR1 SGHVS and CDR2 FNYEAQ. The CDR3 loop spans 17 amino acids. The CDR3 here is CASSPGRREGGNNEQFF. CDR3 bases: TGTGCCAGCAGCCCGGGGAGGCGGGAGGGGGGAAACAATGAGCAGTTCTTC.

The chain carries TRBV28 and TRBJ1-1; D is undetermined. Per germline, CDR1 MDHEN and CDR2 SYDVKM. The CDR3 is made up of 15 amino acids. With 8 bases removed from V and 0 bases from J, the gap between germline ends came to 16 bases. In nucleotides, the CDR3 is TGTGCCAGCGGGATGGACGGATTTATGAACACTGAAGCTTTCTTT. Its translation is CASGMDGFMNTEAFF.

The V call is TRBV7-9, the J call TRBJ2-7; the D gene is possibly TRBD2 (5 bases). Trimming removed 1 base at V and 6 bases at J, with 16 bases between. Germline loops: CDR1 SEHNR, CDR2 FQNEAQ (reference sequence). The length of the CDR3 is 15 residues. DNA for the CDR3: TGTGCCAGCAGCTTAGTTGGAGGTCGGGATCTCGAGCAGTACTTC. It is translated as CASSLVGGRDLEQYF.

In this sample, this clonotype turned up many times. For the CDR3, the DNA is TGTGCCAGCAGTGAGATAGCGGGGGAAGAGACCCAGTACTTC. Amino acids: CASSEIAGEETQYF. The chain recombines TRBV6-1 with TRBJ2-5, with TRBD2 identical over 9 bases. Germline assignment: CDR1 MNHNS and CDR2 SASEGT. Germline trimming cut 3 bases from V and 3 bases from J; bases unmatched to any gene: 2. The CDR3 sequence is 14 residues long.

This clonotype was observed a handful of times. This sequence joins TRBV3-1 and TRBJ2-7, with TRBD1 matching over 10 bases. CDR1 and CDR2 from the germline V gene are LGHDT and YNNKEL (reference sequence). Trimming took 2 bases from V and 4 from J; bases not matched to a gene: 5. The CDR3 is 15 residues long. The CDR3 region has the DNA TGTGCCAGCAGCCAAACTCTGGGACAGGGGTACGAGCAGTACTTC. Protein sequence: CASSQTLGQGYEQYF.

This chain links TRBV5-1 with TRBJ1-4; tentatively, D is TRBD1 (6 bases). Germline values: CDR1 SGHRS, CDR2 YFSETQ. The CDR3 runs to 14 residues. Trimming shortened V by 4 bases and J by 7 bases, and 14 bases separated the two germline ends. CDR3 sequence (DNA): TGCGCCAGCAGCCTAGGGACACCCGTTGAAAAACTGTTTTTT. Translated, it gives CASSLGTPVEKLFF.